The 29 T cell receptor beta chains below all came from one sample that was sequenced in a study of blood T cell repertoires in COVID-19. Method: immunoSEQ multiplex PCR; TCRdb's copy keeps in-frame clones and lacks some. The data hold about 350,000 clones, with 80% to 90% observed a single time. Source material: PBMCs or T cells enriched from blood (not recorded which). The receptors derive from a woman between 25 and 40 years old who had recovered from COVID-19.

The chain has TRBV28 and TRBJ1-5; maybe TRBD1 (5 bases). CDR1 is MDHEN and CDR2 is SYDVKM in the germline V gene. With 5 bases removed from V and 5 bases from J, the gap between germline ends came to 25 bases. This CDR3 contains 18 residues. The CDR3 region has the DNA TGTGCCAGCAGTCTCCTAGGTCCCGTACACAGGCGGTATCAGCCCCAGCATTTT. It translates to CASSLLGPVHRRYQPQHF.

The chain is built from TRBV19 and TRBJ2-5; 7 bases fit TRBD1. V lost 1 base and J lost 1; bases outside the gene matches: 6. Germline V CDR1 and CDR2: LNHDA, SQIVND (reference sequence). The CDR3 runs to 16 residues. The CDR3 sequence is CASSIVWDSTQETQYF. In nucleotides, the CDR3 is TGTGCCAGTAGTATAGTGTGGGACAGTACCCAAGAGACCCAGTACTTC.

This rearrangement joins TRBV6-1 to TRBJ2-7, with a weak D call TRBD1 (6 bases). Germline values: CDR1 MNHNS, CDR2 SASEGT. V lost 1 base and J 7 bases, leaving 17 bases between the germline ends. This CDR3 region has 15 residues. CDR3 sequence reads: CASSEEGLGAREQYF. The CDR3 DNA reads TGTGCCAGCAGTGAAGAAGGGTTGGGGGCGAGGGAGCAGTACTTC.

The chain is built from TRBV6-5 and TRBJ2-3; 7 bases fit TRBD2. Germline V gene sequence: CDR1 MNHEY, CDR2 SVGAGI. The CDR3 is 15 amino acids. The V segment lost 6 bases and the J segment 5 bases; nucleotides outside the gene matches: 11. The CDR3 coding sequence is TGTGCCAGCAGCGCCCGGCGGGGGTACGGAGATACGCAGTATTTT. It encodes CASSARRGYGDTQYF.

The V and J genes are TRBV5-1 and TRBJ1-1; no firm D call. CDR3 length: 14 residues. Trimming took off 0 bases at V and 1 base at J, with 7 bases between the two ends. Germline CDR1 is SGHRS and CDR2 is YFSETQ. DNA of the CDR3: TGCGCCAGCAGCTTGGCCTACGGGAACACTGAAGCTTTCTTT. Encoded protein: CASSLAYGNTEAFF.

V gene TRBV10-3 combines with J gene TRBJ2-1, with D perhaps TRBD1 (5 bases). This CDR3 has 15 amino acids. Germline CDR1 is ENHRY and CDR2 is SYGVKD. Trimming pared 4 bases from V and 1 base from J, leaving 11 bases between. CDR3: CAISAQGRSYNEQFF. CDR3 nucleotide sequence: TGTGCCATCAGTGCTCAGGGTAGATCCTACAATGAGCAGTTCTTC.

This clone was counted a single time. The chain carries TRBV24-1 and TRBJ1-2, with 9 bases matching TRBD1. With 4 bases clipped from V and 8 bases from J, the junction kept 7 bases outside the gene matches. Germline values: CDR1 KGHDR, CDR2 SFDVKD. The CDR3 runs 14 residues. CDR3 loop: CATSDGTGRGGYTF. The DNA for the CDR3 is TGTGCCACCAGTGACGGGACAGGGCGGGGAGGCTACACCTTC.

This clone showed up many times. This sequence joins TRBV6-4 and TRBJ1-6, with 9 bases lining up with TRBD1. Germline V gives CDR1 MRHNA, CDR2 SNTAGT. This CDR3 region has 15 residues. J lost 6 bases, V lost 0 bases, and 0 bases had no gene match. This CDR3 is CASSDSTGGNSPLHF. CDR3 nucleotides: TGTGCCAGCAGTGACTCGACAGGGGGTAATTCACCCCTCCACTTT.

The V and J genes are TRBV19 and TRBJ1-2, with 8 positions matching TRBD1. Germline assignment: CDR1 LNHDA and CDR2 SQIVND (reference sequence). V dropped 8 bases and J dropped 4; count of bases not matched to a gene: 3. CDR3 length: 12 amino acids. This CDR3 is CASGQGGYGYTF. Here the CDR3 DNA reads TGTGCCAGTGGACAGGGAGGCTATGGCTACACCTTC.

The chain carries TRBV9 and TRBJ1-2; no reliable D call. Germline values: CDR1 SGDLS, CDR2 YYNGEE. The V gene lost 0 bases and the J gene lost 2 bases, with 11 bases spanning the gap. CDR3 size: 15 residues. DNA of the CDR3: TGTGCCAGCAGCGTAGTAGAGAAAACGAACTATGGCTACACCTTC. Amino acid sequence: CASSVVEKTNYGYTF.

The V call is TRBV11-2, the J call TRBJ1-2; no clear D gene. This CDR3 has 15 amino acids. Trimming stripped 0 bases from V and 0 bases from J, with 8 bases between. The germline gives CDR1 SGHAT, CDR2 FQNNGV. Here the CDR3 DNA reads TGTGCCAGCAGCTTAGATCGGTTAGCTAACTATGGCTACACCTTC. As protein: CASSLDRLANYGYTF.

V usage is TRBV5-1 and J usage is TRBJ1-1, with D tentatively TRBD1 (6 bases). This CDR3 comprises 14 residues. V lost 4 bases to trimming and J lost 8 bases, with 18 bases between them. The germline V gene has CDR1 SGHRS and CDR2 YFSETQ. CDR3 in amino acids: CASSLDRGWEEAFF. The CDR3 DNA is TGCGCCAGCAGCCTAGATAGGGGGTGGGAAGAAGCTTTCTTT.

The chain couples TRBV4-2 to TRBJ2-5; possible D gene TRBD2, 6 bases. Trimming took 3 bases from V and 3 from J, leaving 20 bases between them. The CDR3 is made up of 17 amino acids. Germline V lookup: CDR1 LGHNA, CDR2 YNFKEQ. CDR3 coding DNA: TGTGCCAGCAGCCATCCCGGCGCACTAGCCCTAAAAGAGACCCAGTACTTC. Amino acid sequence: CASSHPGALALKETQYF.

The rearrangement joins TRBV4-2 to TRBJ1-6; 7 bases agree with TRBD1. This CDR3 spans 14 amino acids. V shed 4 bases, J shed 7 bases, and the junction held 4 bases outside the gene matches. Germline loops: CDR1 LGHNA, CDR2 YNFKEQ. The CDR3 spells CASSPRQGNSPLHF. As DNA, the CDR3 is TGTGCCAGCAGCCCCCGACAGGGAAATTCACCCCTCCACTTT.

The chain uses TRBV27 and TRBJ2-1, with D maybe TRBD2 (5 bases). This CDR3 region has 15 residues. Trimming left V 5 bases short and J 6 bases short, with 17 bases between. Germline V CDR1 and CDR2: MNHEY, SMNVEV (reference sequence). CDR3 amino acids: CASSPLGVSINEQFF. The CDR3 nucleotides are TGTGCCAGCAGTCCCCTCGGGGTATCGATCAATGAGCAGTTCTTC.

This rearrangement joins TRBV15 to TRBJ2-3; D might be TRBD1 (7 bases). CDR1 and CDR2 from the germline V gene are LNHNV and YYDKDF (reference sequence). Deletions cut 0 bases from V and 3 bases from J, with 10 bases between. The CDR3 is 15 amino acids. Here the CDR3 DNA reads TGTGCCACCAGCAGAGACAGGGGGGTGACAGATACGCAGTATTTT. Protein: CATSRDRGVTDTQYF.

The chain employs TRBV5-1 and TRBJ2-1; 7 bases fit TRBD1. CDR1 and CDR2 from the germline V gene are SGHRS and YFSETQ. Trimming at V came to 0 bases and at J to 4 bases, leaving 7 bases not matched to a gene. The CDR3 consists of 16 residues. This chain's CDR3 is CASSLVGDSSYNEQFF. CDR3 nucleotides: TGCGCCAGCAGCTTGGTCGGGGACAGTTCGTACAATGAGCAGTTCTTC.

The rearrangement uses TRBV9 and TRBJ1-4, with D unresolved. CDR3 length equals 13 residues. The V gene lost 5 bases and the J gene lost 4 bases, with 9 bases spanning the gap. Germline CDR1 reads SGDLS; CDR2 reads YYNGEE. CDR3 nucleotides: TGTGCCAGCAGGGGCACGTTTAATGAAAAACTGTTTTTT. It encodes CASRGTFNEKLFF. Combining the CDR3 with reference TRBV9 and TRBJ1-4 gives the whole variable domain DSGVTQTPKHLITATGQRVTLRCSPRSGDLSVYWYQQSLDQGLQFLIQYYNGEERAKGNILERFSAQQFPDLHSELNLSSLELGDSALYFCASRGTFNEKLFFGSGTQLSVL.

A single count supports this clone. V gene TRBV29-1 combines with J gene TRBJ1-1; TRBD1 is a possible D gene (5 bases). V lost 5 bases to trimming and J lost 0 bases, with 13 bases between them. There are 14 residues in the CDR3. Germline values: CDR1 SQVTM, CDR2 ANQGSEA. CDR3 sequence reads: CSVRRADMNTEAFF. In nucleotides, the CDR3 is TGCAGCGTTCGCAGGGCCGACATGAACACTGAAGCTTTCTTT.

The chain joins TRBV9 to TRBJ2-2; 12 positions match TRBD2. After removal of 1 base from V and 5 bases from J, the junction contained 3 bases not matched to a gene. This CDR3 is 16 amino acids long. The V gene's germline CDR1 is SGDLS and CDR2 YYNGEE. CDR3 DNA sequence: TGTGCCAGCAGCGTACCCGGACTAGCGGGGACCGGGGAGCTGTTTTTT. Protein: CASSVPGLAGTGELFF.

V usage is TRBV11-2 and J usage is TRBJ2-1; perhaps TRBD1 as D (5 bases). Germline lookup yields CDR1 SGHAT and CDR2 FQNNGV. The V gene lost 1 base and the J gene lost 15 bases, with 16 bases spanning the gap. This CDR3 spans 13 amino acids. This CDR3 is CASSLGLGQGSFF. CDR3 bases: TGTGCCAGCAGCTTAGGTCTAGGGCAGGGTTCGTTCTTC.

The chain employs TRBV3-1 (or the pseudogene TRBV3-2) and TRBJ2-2; 10 nucleotides match TRBD1. Germline CDR1 reads LGHDT; CDR2 reads YNNKEL (reference sequence). V was clipped by 10 bases and J by 4 bases; unmatched bases: 12. CDR3 length equals 16 residues. CDR3 protein: CATTSGGQGLTGELFF. CDR3 sequence (DNA): TGTGCCACCACGAGTGGGGGACAGGGGCTCACCGGGGAGCTGTTTTTT.

Of note for this clone: The sample holds other DNA sequences that translate to the same CDR3. The chain is built from TRBV5-1 and TRBJ1-1; weak D call: TRBD1 (6 bases). The V end was cut by 4 bases, the J end by 2 bases, with 9 bases between. This CDR3 has 13 amino acids. Germline V gene sequence: CDR1 SGHRS, CDR2 YFSETQ. CDR3 bases: TGCGCCAGCAGCCCGGGACAAAACACTGAAGCTTTCTTT. This codes for CASSPGQNTEAFF.

This clone was counted at least ten times. This sequence joins TRBV6-1 and TRBJ2-3; 9 bases are shared with TRBD2. Germline CDR1 MNHNS, CDR2 SASEGT. V lost 2 bases and J lost 6; bases outside the gene matches: 6. This CDR3 is built from 15 residues. The CDR3 loop reads CASSESAGGQDTQYF. The CDR3, as DNA: TGTGCCAGCAGTGAATCGGCGGGGGGGCAGGATACGCAGTATTTT.

V and J are TRBV5-1 and TRBJ2-2; 11 bases agree with TRBD2. The V and J ends lost 4 bases and 6 bases, in that order; junction bases with no gene match: 8. The CDR3 spans 16 residues. Germline assignment: CDR1 SGHRS and CDR2 YFSETQ. The CDR3 loop reads CASSRNRGLAAGELFF. DNA of the CDR3: TGCGCCAGCAGCCGCAACCGGGGACTAGCGGCCGGGGAGCTGTTTTTT.

The rearrangement joins TRBV7-8 to TRBJ2-5; 7 positions agree with TRBD2. Losses at the gene ends were 3 bases for V and 2 bases for J; bases not matched to a gene: 9. Germline V gene data show CDR1 as SGHVS and CDR2 as FQNEAQ. The CDR3 runs 16 residues. CDR3: CASSLGSKRGQETQYF. The CDR3 DNA reads TGTGCCAGCAGCTTGGGCTCGAAGCGGGGTCAAGAGACCCAGTACTTC.

As for this clone: The same CDR3 is also encoded by other DNA sequences in this sample. The chain links TRBV6-5 to TRBJ2-1; weak D call: TRBD2 (5 bases). The CDR3 runs to 11 residues. V was pared by 2 bases and J by 9 bases, with 5 bases between. The germline V gene encodes CDR1 MNHEY and CDR2 SVGAGI. This CDR3 reads CASSYRGEQFF. CDR3 nucleotide sequence: TGTGCCAGCAGTTACCGGGGTGAGCAGTTCTTC.

The rearrangement joins TRBV6-5 to TRBJ1-1, with 9 bases that match TRBD1. J lost 9 bases, V lost 0 bases, and 2 bases had no gene match. The CDR3 loop spans 13 amino acids. CDR1 and CDR2 (germline): MNHEY, SVGAGI. The CDR3 loop reads CASSYSGTGKAFF. For the CDR3, the DNA is TGTGCCAGCAGTTACTCCGGGACAGGGAAAGCTTTCTTT.

CDR3 in amino acids: CASSLVSGGGNEQFF. The CDR3 DNA follows: TGTGCCAGCAGCTTAGTTAGCGGGGGTGGAAATGAGCAGTTCTTC. This chain links TRBV11-3 with TRBJ2-1; 9 positions match TRBD2. The CDR3 loop spans 15 amino acids. Per germline, CDR1 SGHNT and CDR2 YENEEA. The V gene end was trimmed by 1 base and the J gene end by 7 bases; junction bases not matched to a gene: 5. Combining the CDR3 with reference TRBV11-3 and TRBJ2-1 gives the whole variable domain EAGVVQSPRYKIIEKKQPVAFWCNPISGHNTLYWYLQNLGQGPELLIRYENEEAVDDSQLPKDRFSAERLKGVDSTLKIQPAELGDSAVYLCASSLVSGGGNEQFFGPGTRLTVL.